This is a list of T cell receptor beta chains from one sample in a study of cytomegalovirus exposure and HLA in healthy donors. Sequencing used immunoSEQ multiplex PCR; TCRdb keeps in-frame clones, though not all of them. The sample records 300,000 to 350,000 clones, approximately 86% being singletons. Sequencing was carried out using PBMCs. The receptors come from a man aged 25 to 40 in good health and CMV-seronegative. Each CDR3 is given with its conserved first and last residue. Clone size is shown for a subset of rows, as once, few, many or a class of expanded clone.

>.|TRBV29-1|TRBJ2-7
CSVRASGYPYEQYF
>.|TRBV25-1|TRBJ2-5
CASSDSRTSGVVVETQYF
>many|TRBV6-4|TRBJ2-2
CASSPLDHGEPGELFF
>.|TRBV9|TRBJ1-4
CASSVGTGGAGEKLFF
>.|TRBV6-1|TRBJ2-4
CASSARGGDIQYF
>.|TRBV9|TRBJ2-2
CASSVVDSGAGELFF
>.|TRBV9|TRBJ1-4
CASSVATVANEKLFF
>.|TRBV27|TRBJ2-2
CASRPPAGALGELFF
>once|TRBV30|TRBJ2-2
CAWSGSSLAGYPGELFF
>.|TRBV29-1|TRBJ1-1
CSVPAGGMGTEAFF
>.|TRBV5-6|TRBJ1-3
CASSPVGAKYPNTIYF
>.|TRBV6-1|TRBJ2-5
CASTRVYQETQYF
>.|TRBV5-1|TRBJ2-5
CASSLIPGQGSETQYF
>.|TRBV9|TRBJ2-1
CASSGGPNKYNEQFF
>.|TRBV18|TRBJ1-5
CASSPRERTGNQPQHF
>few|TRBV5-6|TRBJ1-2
CASSPGADYGYTF
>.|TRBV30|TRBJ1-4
CAWSVGAGANEKLFF
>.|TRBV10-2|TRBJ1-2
CASSATADYGYTF
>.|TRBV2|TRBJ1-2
CASGGMGYTF
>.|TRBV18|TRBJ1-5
CASSPGREGQPQHF
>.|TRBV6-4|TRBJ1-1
CASSDSGGTEAFF
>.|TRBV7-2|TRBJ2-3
CATRAGGLTTDTQYF
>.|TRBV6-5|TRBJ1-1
CASSYSTAGTEAFF
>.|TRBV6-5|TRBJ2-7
CASSYSRTPAREQYF
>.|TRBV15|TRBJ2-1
CATSRETTSGGAYEQFF
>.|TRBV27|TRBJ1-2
CASPRDGGENEGGYTF
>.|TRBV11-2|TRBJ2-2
CASSLRANTGELFF
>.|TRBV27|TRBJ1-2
CASRLSPWANYGYTF
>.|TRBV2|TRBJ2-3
CASSELENPTDTQYF